Sequencing of this T cell receptor beta chain was carried out in a study of CD8+ T cells in alopecia areata. The overall study: Dosing spanned 6 to 18 months on tofacitinib, then 6 months off drug.

Extraction and reverse transcription of RNA yielded cDNA as the sequencing template. TCRdb's copy holds only in-frame clones and misses some; the assay was immunoSEQ multiplex PCR. The repertoire holds hundreds of thousands of clones, with around 62% as singletons. Alopecia areata patients provided lesional scalp punch biopsies and peripheral blood, both collected for the study. Investigators sorted PBMCs to obtain both CD4+ and CD8+ T cells. Per germline, CDR1 GTSNPN and CDR2 SVGIG (reference sequence). The CDR3 contains 14 residues. Deletions cut 0 bases from V and 4 bases from J, with 13 bases between.

The chain uses TRBV30 and TRBJ2-7; a weak D match, TRBD1 (6 bases). This sequence was found in a human donor with alopecia areata. This specimen consisted of CD4+ T cells sorted from blood, obtained at week 0. CDR3 coding DNA: TGTGCCTGGAGTGTATGGGGGACAAAATACGAGCAGTACTTC. This encodes CAWSVWGTKYEQYF.